The rows below give T cell receptor beta chains drawn from one sample of a study of blood T cells in healthy people across ages. A single record per CDR3 protein comes from TCRdb applying MiXCR to the 5' RACE reads. Among hundreds of thousands of distinct CDR3 sequences listed, roughly three fifths were seen once. Specimen: blood. The receptors stem from a man aged 40-55 years in good health. Both conserved end residues are part of each CDR3.

v_call cdr3_length cdr3_aa
TRBV20-1 14 CSAVTVVAGDTQYF
TRBV7-2 17 CASSTNRGTGGTDTQYF
TRBV6-2/TRBV6-3 14 CASSYVTSGETQYF
TRBV27 16 CASSKTSGRGPDTQYF
TRBV7-8 14 CASSLTNRADTQYF
TRBV30 14 CAWKAQGAASPLHF
TRBV6-5 16 CASRSRGDRVYNEQFF
TRBV29-1 18 CSVEDGRGRRAGANVLTF
TRBV6-5 13 CASNGAAAYEQYF
TRBV30 18 CAWSEWTGGSAANEKLFF
TRBV27 13 CASSPFFRETQYF
TRBV6-1 18 CASRALSPRQGRGYGYTF
TRBV5-5 15 CASSPTSGSEGEQYF
TRBV6-1 15 CASRQEAGAFHEQYF
TRBV7-2 13 CASSYFRFGEQFF
TRBV5-1 15 CASSWTGGGAYEQYF
TRBV11-1 18 CASSSRTSGGTAQETQYF
TRBV27 15 CASSFGGTAISGYTF
TRBV11-2 13 CASSLSVTDTQYF
TRBV5-1 15 CASNPLPGGTDTQYF
TRBV4-3 14 CASSKTGAQETQYF
TRBV4-2 14 CASSGLASSDTQYF
TRBV20-1 14 CSALDRGPTGELFF
TRBV5-1 17 CASPTCARESGSIEQFF
TRBV20-1 13 CSATRDRVNEQFF
TRBV12-3/TRBV12-4 16 CASSFLSGTDNNEQYF
TRBV24-1 13 CATSPSGQETQYF
TRBV6-5 12 CASRIPGDIQYF
TRBV12-3/TRBV12-4 14 CASSYGIAKNIQYF
TRBV7-2 15 CASSQSDRGSSPYTF
TRBV6-1 15 CASAAGSSGANVLTF
TRBV7-9 16 CASSHTGTGVSYEQYF
TRBV7-9 15 CASSSGDRGFDTQYF
TRBV27 16 CASTHIDFRDTDTQYF
TRBV14 13 CASSPRLQSGYTF
TRBV6-1 11 CASELRETQYF
TRBV9 16 CASSVSGAGTKNIQYF
TRBV20-1 14 CSALRPGQGYEQYF
TRBV5-1 16 CASGTVVTGSGTEAFF
TRBV5-5 17 CASSLAIRLADNNEQFF
TRBV29-1 14 CSVEKRGSYNEQFF
TRBV7-3 12 CASRFSGREQFF
TRBV7-9 15 CASSTRLARYNEQFF
TRBV7-2 15 CASSATVLAGGEQFF
TRBV25-1 16 CASSEIRTGDADTQYF